This T cell receptor (beta chain) was documented in a study of vaccination and CD4 T cells after COVID-19. This clonotype was recorded a few times. Its antigen is unknown. Treatment denoted: approximately nine-day PBMC culture with coronavirus spike peptide pools or control peptides (ViraFEST assay). Findings of the study overall: Within the convalescent patients, a median approximately 86% of the SARS-CoV-2-reactive clones were ones that appeared only post-vaccination.

CD4+ T cells that had been cultured provided DNA sequenced with the Oncomine TCR Beta short-read assay. TCRdb reprocessed the PCR reads via MiXCR and lists one record per CDR3 protein. The data hold about 19,000 distinct CDR3 sequences, with 45% to 50% observed a single time. This TCR was recovered from a human donor who had recovered from COVID-19. Sequencing was carried out using CD4+ T cells from blood, cultured in vitro.

For the CDR3, the DNA is TGCAGCGTTGTAATTTTGGCTGTCAACACTGAAGCTTTCTTT. It codes for CSVVILAVNTEAFF. This chain uses TRBV29-1 with TRBJ1-1; D is unclear. Per germline, CDR1 SQVTM and CDR2 ANQGSEA. CDR3 length: 14 residues. V was shortened by 4 bases and J by 2 bases, with 14 bases between the two germline ends. Using reference TRBV29-1 and TRBJ1-1 for the parts outside the CDR3, the full variable domain is SAVISQKPSRDICQRGTSLTIQCQVDSQVTMMFWYRQQPGQSLTLIATANQGSEATYESGFVIDKFPISRPNLTFSTLTVSNMSPEDSSIYLCSVVILAVNTEAFFGQGTRLTVV.